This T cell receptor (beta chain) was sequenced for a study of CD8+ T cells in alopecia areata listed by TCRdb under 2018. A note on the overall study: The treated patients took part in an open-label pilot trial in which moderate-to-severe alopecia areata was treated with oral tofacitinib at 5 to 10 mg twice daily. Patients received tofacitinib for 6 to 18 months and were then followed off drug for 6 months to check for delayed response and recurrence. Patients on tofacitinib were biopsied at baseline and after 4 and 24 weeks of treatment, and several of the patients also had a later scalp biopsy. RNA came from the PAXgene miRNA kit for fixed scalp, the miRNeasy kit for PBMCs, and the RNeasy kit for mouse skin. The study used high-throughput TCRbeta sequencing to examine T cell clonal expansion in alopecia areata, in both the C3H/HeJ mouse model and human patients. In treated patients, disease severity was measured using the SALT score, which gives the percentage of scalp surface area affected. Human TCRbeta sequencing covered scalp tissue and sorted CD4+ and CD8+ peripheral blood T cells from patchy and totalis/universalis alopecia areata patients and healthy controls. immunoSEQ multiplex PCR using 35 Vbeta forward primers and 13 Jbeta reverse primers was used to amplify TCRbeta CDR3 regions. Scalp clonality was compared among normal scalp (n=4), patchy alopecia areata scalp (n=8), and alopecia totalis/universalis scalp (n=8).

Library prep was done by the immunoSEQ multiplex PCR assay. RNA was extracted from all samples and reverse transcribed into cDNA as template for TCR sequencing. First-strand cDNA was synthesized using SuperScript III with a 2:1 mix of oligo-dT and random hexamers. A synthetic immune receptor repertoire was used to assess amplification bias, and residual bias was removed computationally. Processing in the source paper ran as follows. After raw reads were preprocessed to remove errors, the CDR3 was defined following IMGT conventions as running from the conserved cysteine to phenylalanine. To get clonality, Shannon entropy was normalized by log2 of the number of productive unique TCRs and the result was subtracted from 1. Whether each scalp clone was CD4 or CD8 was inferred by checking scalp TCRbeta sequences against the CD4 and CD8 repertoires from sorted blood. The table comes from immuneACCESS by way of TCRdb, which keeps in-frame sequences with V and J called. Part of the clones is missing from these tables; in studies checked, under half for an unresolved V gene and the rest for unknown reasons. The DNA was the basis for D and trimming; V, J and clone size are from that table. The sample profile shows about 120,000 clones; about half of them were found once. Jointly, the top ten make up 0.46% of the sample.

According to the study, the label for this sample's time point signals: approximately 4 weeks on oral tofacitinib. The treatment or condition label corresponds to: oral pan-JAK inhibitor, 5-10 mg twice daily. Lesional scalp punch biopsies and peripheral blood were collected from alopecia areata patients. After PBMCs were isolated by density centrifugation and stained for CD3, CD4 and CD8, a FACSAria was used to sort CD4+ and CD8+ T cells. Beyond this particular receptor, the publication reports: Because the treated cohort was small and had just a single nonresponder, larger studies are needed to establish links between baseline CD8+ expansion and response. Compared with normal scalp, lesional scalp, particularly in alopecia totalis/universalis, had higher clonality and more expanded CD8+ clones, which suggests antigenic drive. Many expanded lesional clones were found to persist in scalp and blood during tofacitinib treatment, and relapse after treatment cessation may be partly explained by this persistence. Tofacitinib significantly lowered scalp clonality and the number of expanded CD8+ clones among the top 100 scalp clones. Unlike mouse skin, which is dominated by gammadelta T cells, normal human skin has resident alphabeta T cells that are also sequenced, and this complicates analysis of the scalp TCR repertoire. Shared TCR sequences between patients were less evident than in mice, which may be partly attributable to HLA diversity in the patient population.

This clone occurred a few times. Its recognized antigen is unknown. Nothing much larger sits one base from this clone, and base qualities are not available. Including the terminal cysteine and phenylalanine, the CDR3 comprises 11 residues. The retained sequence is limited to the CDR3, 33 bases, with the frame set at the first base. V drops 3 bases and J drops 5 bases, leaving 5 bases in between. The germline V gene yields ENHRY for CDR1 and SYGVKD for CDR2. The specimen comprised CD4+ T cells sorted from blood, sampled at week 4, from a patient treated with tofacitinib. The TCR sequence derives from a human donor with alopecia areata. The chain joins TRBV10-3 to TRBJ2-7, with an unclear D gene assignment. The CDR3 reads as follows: CAISEVDEQYF. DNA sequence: TGTGCCATCAGTGAAGTGGACGAGCAGTACTTC.